This record covers a single T cell receptor beta chain. Other DNA sequences in this specimen translate into the identical CDR3. These data belong to a study of shared clonotypes between healthy human individuals. The CDR3 runs to 13 residues. The germline V and J ends were trimmed by 0 bases and 0 bases, with 3 bases remaining between them. Per germline, CDR1 SGDLS and CDR2 YYNGEE. Clones were sequenced by immunoSEQ multiplex PCR, and TCRdb holds only the in-frame ones, with some missing. This sample has 1 million to 1.3 million clones, with more than 75% found just once. Material: memory CD4+ T cells from PBMCs. The subset denotes: CD45RA-negative fraction. The origin of this receptor is a man aged 18 to 30 in good health. Some clones in this sample may be carry-over from other donors' samples. The rearrangement links TRBV9 to TRBJ1-2; D not certain. The DNA for the CDR3 is TGTGCCAGCAGCGTAGACGCTAACTATGGCTACACCTTC. This gives the protein CASSVDANYGYTF.